Listed below are T cell receptor beta chains from one sample, sequenced in a study of blood T cells in healthy people across ages. TCRdb independently ran MiXCR on the 5' RACE reads; one entry per CDR3 protein. The data contain approximately 800,000 distinct CDR3 sequences, roughly 50% of them seen just once; the ten biggest clones take up about 42%. The sample was blood. These receptor sequences come from an elderly man in good health. The CDR3 runs from the conserved cysteine through the conserved F or W. A D gene is named only where the DNA matches it firmly. Expanded clones get a size class; other rows say once, few or many, or leave the size out.

TRBJ2-7 TRBV12-3/TRBV12-4 NA NA TGTGCCAGCAGTCCAGGGGTAGCATCAACCTACGAGCAGTACTTC CASSPGVASTYEQYF
TRBJ2-7 TRBV5-1 NA TRBD1 TGCGCCAGCAGCATACAGGGGAGCCCTCAGGAGCAGTACTTC CASSIQGSPQEQYF
TRBJ2-5 TRBV28 few NA TGTGCCAGCAGAACCCTCCCGGTGGAGACCCAGTACTTC CASRTLPVETQYF
TRBJ2-1 TRBV5-1 NA NA TGCGCCAGCAGTATGCTACCCGGGAGAGGTTCCTACGAGCAGTTCTTC CASSMLPGRGSYEQFF
TRBJ2-5 TRBV13 NA NA TGTGCCAGCAGCTCCCCCCGGGGAACCCAGTACTTC CASSSPRGTQYF
TRBJ2-3 TRBV12-3/TRBV12-4 NA NA TGTGCCAGCAGTCCCTACGCAGATACGCAGTATTTT CASSPYADTQYF
TRBJ2-1 TRBV11-3 NA NA TGTGCCAGCAGCTTCGGCCAGGGACCATTAGGTGAGCAGTTCTTC CASSFGQGPLGEQFF
TRBJ2-1 TRBV10-3 NA TRBD1 TGTGCCATCAGTGACAGACAGGGGTCCTACAATGAGCAGTTCTTC CAISDRQGSYNEQFF
TRBJ2-7 TRBV11-2 NA TRBD1 TGTGCCAGCAGACCTTCGGGACAGGGCGCCTACGAGCAGTACTTC CASRPSGQGAYEQYF
TRBJ2-5 TRBV29-1 few NA TGCAGCGTCCCCGCGGGACACCTCATTGGAGAGACCCAGTACTTC CSVPAGHLIGETQYF
TRBJ2-2 TRBV4-2 few TRBD1 TGTGCCAGCAGCCAAGATCAACAGGGGGCGAACACCGGGGAGCTGTTTTTT CASSQDQQGANTGELFF
TRBJ2-1 TRBV19 few NA TGTGCCAGTAGCCCGGGGACAAACAATGAGCAGTTCTTC CASSPGTNNEQFF
TRBJ1-2 TRBV10-3 NA TRBD1 TGTGCCATCAGTGAGTTGGGACAGGGGAGGGAGCATGGCTACACCTTC CAISELGQGREHGYTF
TRBJ2-5 TRBV20-1 few NA TGCAGTGGAATCGAGGATAGAGAGACCCAGTACTTC CSGIEDRETQYF
TRBJ2-5 TRBV2 NA TRBD2 TGTGCCAACAGTGAGTCTCCGGGAGGGATTCAGTACTTC CANSESPGGIQYF
TRBJ2-2 TRBV21-1 many NA TGTGCCAGCAGCAAATATGGAACCGGGGAGCTGTTTTTT CASSKYGTGELFF
TRBJ2-7 TRBV6-6 few NA TGTGCCAGCAGTTACACGCAGGGTACCTACGAGCAGTACTTC CASSYTQGTYEQYF
TRBJ2-7 TRBV5-1 NA TRBD2 TGCGCCAGCAGCTTGTCTGCGGGAGTGGTTTTCGGGGAGCAGTACTTC CASSLSAGVVFGEQYF
TRBJ2-1 TRBV20-1 NA TRBD2 TGCAGTGCTAGACCCGCGGCTAGCGGGAGTTTGCTAGAGCAGTTCTTC CSARPAASGSLLEQFF
TRBJ2-5 TRBV7-3 NA TRBD2 TGTGCCTGCAGCCCCCTCTTGGTGGCGGGAGGGGCGGGGTGCCAAGAGACCCAGTACTTC CACSPLLVAGGAGCQETQYF
TRBJ2-1 TRBV9 once TRBD2 TGTGCCAGCAGCCTCGGACTAGCGGGAGGGTCGATAGGCAATGAGCAGTTCTTC CASSLGLAGGSIGNEQFF
TRBJ2-5 TRBV3-1 NA NA TGTGCCAGCAGCCGAGAGGGACACCAAGAGACCCAGTACTTC CASSREGHQETQYF
TRBJ2-7 TRBV7-3 NA NA TGTGCCAGCAGCTTAACCGAGTCCGCAGTAGGGAATTACGAGCAGTACTTC CASSLTESAVGNYEQYF
TRBJ1-5 TRBV28 few NA TGTGCCAGCAGTTCTCCCATCACAGTCAGACAGCCCCAGCATTTT CASSSPITVRQPQHF
TRBJ2-3 TRBV5-1 NA NA TGCGCCAGCAGCTTAGGACTTTCGGCAGATACGCAGTATTTT CASSLGLSADTQYF
TRBJ2-1 TRBV14 NA NA TGTGCCAGCAGCCAATTCCTCATCCAACGGCCACAGGGAGGGAGTGAGCAGTTCTTC CASSQFLIQRPQGGSEQFF
TRBJ1-2 TRBV2 few NA TGTGCCAGCAGCCTTCAGGGAGGTTTTTTGGGCTACACCTTC CASSLQGGFLGYTF
TRBJ1-2 TRBV5-5 NA NA TGTGCCAGCAGCTTGGCCTCCCAGGGGTATGGCTACACCTTC CASSLASQGYGYTF
TRBJ1-1 TRBV7-6 once NA TGTGCCAGCAGGGACGCCGGGAACACTGAAGCTTTCTTT CASRDAGNTEAFF
TRBJ2-3 TRBV6-5 few TRBD1 TGTGCCAGCAGTTATCGGTGGGACAGGGGATACGATACGCAGTATTTT CASSYRWDRGYDTQYF
TRBJ2-7 TRBV20-1 many TRBD1 TGCAGTGCTAGAACTGGGACAGCGCTCTACGAGCAGTACTTC CSARTGTALYEQYF
TRBJ1-2 TRBV5-1 NA NA TGCGCCAGCAGCTTCGAAAGGGGGTACTATGGCTACACCTTC CASSFERGYYGYTF
TRBJ2-7 TRBV5-1 NA NA TGTGCCAGCAGCTTGGACTTCAGGAGAACCTCCTACGAGCAGTACTTC CASSLDFRRTSYEQYF
TRBJ2-5 TRBV20-1 NA NA TGCAGTGCTAGTGGCCTCCTAGCCCAAGAGACCCAGTACTTC CSASGLLAQETQYF
TRBJ2-6 TRBV12-3/TRBV12-4 NA TRBD1 TGTGCCAGCAGTTTAAGGCGGACAGGGGGTACCTCTGGGGCCAACGTCCTGACTTTC CASSLRRTGGTSGANVLTF
TRBJ2-1 TRBV6-2/TRBV6-3 once TRBD2 TGTGCCAGCAGTCGGACTAGCGGGAGCACAGTAGGATACAATGAGCAGTTCTTC CASSRTSGSTVGYNEQFF
TRBJ1-4 TRBV29-1 NA NA TGCAGCGTTGAGAAATTAGGAGCGACTAATGAAAAACTGTTTTTT CSVEKLGATNEKLFF
TRBJ1-2 TRBV6-6 NA NA TGTGCCAGCAGTTACGTAGCTTCTCCCTATGGCTACACCTTC CASSYVASPYGYTF
TRBJ1-2 TRBV18 NA NA TGTGCCAGCTCACCACCAGGGTCAGCCGCCATTCGCTACACCTTC CASSPPGSAAIRYTF
TRBJ2-7 TRBV28 NA NA TGTGCCACCGGGGCGGGCTCCTACGAGCAGTACTTC CATGAGSYEQYF
TRBJ2-7 TRBV9 NA NA TGTGTCAGCAGCCCGGGGCAGGCCGCCTACGAGCAGTACTTC CVSSPGQAAYEQYF
TRBJ2-7 TRBV29-1 once NA TGCAGCGCCCGTACGGCGGTAGGGGATTACGAGCAGTACTTC CSARTAVGDYEQYF
TRBJ2-2 TRBV24-1 NA NA TGTGCCGCCGGGAACAGGGTGGTCGCCGGGGAGCTGTTTTTT CAAGNRVVAGELFF
TRBJ2-5 TRBV12-5 few NA TGTGCTAGTGGGGAGGCTCTCCAAGAGACCCAGTACTTC CASGEALQETQYF
TRBJ1-1 TRBV7-9 NA TRBD1 TGTGCCAGCAGCTCCATTCTCAGGGGGGGAAGATATACTGAAGCTTTCTTT CASSSILRGGRYTEAFF
TRBJ2-5 TRBV10-3 few NA TGTGCCATCAGTGATGTGGGGGGCGAAGAGACCCAGTACTTC CAISDVGGEETQYF
TRBJ2-5 TRBV11-1 NA NA TGTGCCAGCAGCTTAGCGACTCACAATGAGCAGTACTTC CASSLATHNEQYF
TRBJ2-3 TRBV29-1 NA NA TGCAGCGTATATCACCGGGGATACGCGTATTTT CSVYHRGYAYF
TRBJ2-3 TRBV20-1 NA NA TGCAGTGCTACCGGGACTGGGGGCACAGATACGCAGTATTTT CSATGTGGTDTQYF
TRBJ1-2 TRBV7-2 NA NA TGTGCCAGCAGCCCGCCTCTTCGAGGGAATGGCTACACCTTC CASSPPLRGNGYTF
TRBJ1-4 TRBV3-1 NA TRBD1 TGTGCCAGCAGCCAGGGACAGGGTGAAAAACTGTTTTTT CASSQGQGEKLFF
TRBJ2-7 TRBV20-1 NA NA TGCAGTGCTAGAGATGGGCGGGAAATTGACTACGAGCAGTACTTC CSARDGREIDYEQYF
TRBJ2-3 TRBV4-3 once NA TGCGCCAGCAGCCGGGGAGGTCGGGAAACGGATACGCAGTATTTT CASSRGGRETDTQYF
TRBJ2-1 TRBV20-1 NA NA TGCAGTCCGCAGGGGGGCAATGAGCAGTTCTTC CSPQGGNEQFF
TRBJ2-1 TRBV11-3 many NA TGTGCCAGCAGCTCAGGACCCAACAATGAGCAGTTCTTC CASSSGPNNEQFF
TRBJ2-3 TRBV6-1 NA TRBD1 TGTGCCAGTCGGGACAGGTCGTTCAGATACGCGTATTTT CASRDRSFRYAYF
TRBJ1-4 TRBV12-3/TRBV12-4 once TRBD1 TGTGCCAGCAGTTTAGCGACAGGCTCCAGGGGGGAAAAACTGTTTTTT CASSLATGSRGEKLFF
TRBJ2-1 TRBV29-1 few NA TGCAGCGTCCTCCCCCAAATTAATGAGCAGTTCTTC CSVLPQINEQFF
TRBJ2-1 TRBV20-1 few TRBD2 TGCAGTGCTAGGAGACTAGCGGGAGGGCCGGGCTACAATGAGCAGTTCTTC CSARRLAGGPGYNEQFF
TRBJ2-7 TRBV11-2 NA TRBD2 TGTGCCAGCAGCACAACTGGGGGGGACGAGCAGTACTTC CASSTTGGDEQYF